What follows are 10 T cell receptor beta chains derived from one specimen sequenced in a study of tumor-infiltrating lymphocytes in oesophageal squamous cell carcinoma. Each CDR3 protein is one row after TCRdb ran MiXCR on the PCR reads. The table has about 25,000 distinct CDR3 sequences, 38% seen once. The sequenced sample consisted of esophageal tumor tissue. These receptors were taken from a male donor with esophageal squamous cell carcinoma.

Turning to this clonotype: A much larger clone lies a single base off, so this may be a read error. The chain carries TRBV19 and TRBJ2-5; D call uncertain. The J call is in doubt because the DNA end fits TRBJ2-1 better. This CDR3 comprises 10 residues. The V gene's germline CDR1 is LNHDA and CDR2 SQIVND (reference sequence). The CDR3 nucleotides read TGTGCCAGTAACCGGAGCGAGCAGTTCTTC. It specifies CASNRSEQFF.

This clonotype was observed many times. A much larger clone sits a single nucleotide away, making a read error possible. This chain connects TRBV7-6 to TRBJ2-1; D perhaps matches TRBD2 (6 bases). The J call is uncertain, as TRBJ2-7 better fits the DNA end. The CDR3 has 17 residues. Germline values: CDR1 SGHVS, CDR2 FNYEAQ. Here the CDR3 reads CASSQLTSQFSYNEQYF. CDR3 bases: TGTGCCAGCAGCCAACTAACTAGCCAATTCTCCTACAATGAGCAGTACTTC.

A remark on this clonotype: The final CDR3 position lacks the conserved phenylalanine or tryptophan, pointing to a likely read error. The DNA is left out, because the CDR3 cannot be placed on it with certainty; the CDR3 is given as TCRdb lists it. This chain connects TRBV7-6 to TRBJ2-6; TRBD1 is taken as the D call from the table, unchecked against the DNA. The CDR3 sequence runs 15 residues, both termini included. CDR1 is SGHVS and CDR2 is FNYEAQ in the germline V gene. The chain's CDR3 is CASSLSGIETQYFGA.

In regard to this clonotype: This may arise from a read error, as a much more abundant clone is one base away. The chain combines TRBV7-6 with TRBJ2-7; 8 nucleotides match TRBD2. Germline V lookup: CDR1 SGHVS, CDR2 FNYEAQ. The J segment lost 12 bases and the V segment lost 4 bases, leaving 5 bases of the junction unmatched. The CDR3 runs 11 residues. CDR3 amino acids: CASSSGTSLYF. The CDR3 nucleotides read TGTGCCAGCAGCTCCGGGACTAGTCTGTACTTC.

Here the CDR3 reads CASWDTQETQYF. CDR3 nucleotides: TGTGCCAGCTGGGACACTCAAGAGACCCAGTACTTC. The chain employs TRBV28 and TRBJ2-1, with D maybe TRBD1 (6 bases). The DNA end is more similar to TRBJ2-5, so the J call may be wrong. From germline, CDR1 is MDHEN and CDR2 SYDVKM. This CDR3 comprises 12 residues.

Regarding this clonotype: Because the CDR3 is missing its conserved closing phenylalanine or tryptophan, this is likely a read error. Because the CDR3's place on the DNA is in doubt, the DNA is left out and the CDR3 is given as listed by TCRdb. This chain connects TRBV6-1 to TRBJ2-3; TRBD2 reflects the table's D call only, with no check against the DNA. The CDR3 is made up of 24 amino acids, end residues included. Germline V lookup: CDR1 MNHNS, CDR2 SASEGT. The CDR3 sequence: CASSDSLDVRTSGGSSYNEQFFGP.

The V call is TRBV6-1, the J call TRBJ2-1; 7 bases map to TRBD2. Germline assignment: CDR1 MNHNS and CDR2 SASEGT. After removal of 2 bases from V and 8 bases from J, the junction contained 9 bases not matched to a gene. This CDR3 spans 15 amino acids. CDR3 DNA sequence: TGTGCCAGCAGTGAAAGCCCCAGCGGGACGGATGAGCAGTTCTTC. It yields the protein CASSESPSGTDEQFF.

The J gene is TRBJ2-5, the V gene TRBV29-1; TRBD1 agrees at 11 bases. The V gene's germline CDR1 is SQVTM and CDR2 ANQGSEA. This CDR3 spans 15 amino acids. The V gene end was trimmed by 6 bases and the J gene end by 5 bases; junction bases not matched to a gene: 11. CDR3 protein: CSVQDRGHVGETQYF. CDR3 nucleotides: TGCAGCGTCCAGGACAGGGGGCACGTCGGGGAGACCCAGTACTTC.

In nucleotides, the CDR3 is TGCGCCAGCAGCCCCGGAGGGGCGGGGTCTGCCCGAGAGACCCAGTACTTC. Amino acid sequence: CASSPGGAGSARETQYF. The genes are TRBV10-2 and TRBJ2-4, with TRBD2 as a possible D gene (6 bases). The end of the DNA aligns better with TRBJ2-5, so the J call may be wrong. The V gene's germline CDR1 is WSHSY and CDR2 SAAADI. The CDR3 covers 17 residues.

This clonotype turned up a few times. This sequence joins TRBV24-1 and TRBJ2-3, with D perhaps TRBD2 (5 bases). With the DNA end fitting TRBJ2-1 better, the J assignment may be wrong. CDR3 length: 14 residues. The germline V gene encodes CDR1 KGHDR and CDR2 SFDVKD. The CDR3 loop is CATSERAPMGEQFF. In DNA form, the CDR3 reads TGTGCCACCAGTGAGCGGGCCCCCATGGGTGAGCAGTTCTTC.